This is a list of T cell receptor beta chains from one sample in a study of patients and donors after allogeneic stem cell transplantation. TCRdb used MiXCR to reprocess the RT-PCR reads, holding one entry per CDR3 protein. In the table there are approximately 410,000 distinct CDR3 sequences, 16% of which are singletons. Source material: blood, either unsorted or a sorted T cell fraction (not recorded which). The origin of the receptors is a human donor who was either an allogeneic HSCT recipient or a stem cell or donor lymphocyte infusion donor (not recorded which). It is not recorded whose cells these are; they may come from a transplant donor. Both conserved end residues are part of each CDR3. Fields, in order: J gene, clone size, V gene, D gene, CDR3 protein, CDR3 DNA. The D gene is left open where the match is weak. The size field is filled for only some rows; it gives once, few, many or a size class.

>TRBJ2-3|few|TRBV7-9|-
CASLIGGMKADTQYF
TGTGCCAGCCTCATCGGAGGGATGAAAGCAGATACGCAGTATTTT
>TRBJ2-1|-|TRBV11-2|TRBD1
CASSLGTGGRFEQFF
TGTGCCAGCAGCTTAGGGACAGGGGGTAGGTTTGAGCAGTTCTTC
>TRBJ2-3|many|TRBV29-1|TRBD1
CSALDRAGTDTQYF
TGCAGCGCCCTCGACAGGGCCGGCACAGATACGCAGTATTTT
>TRBJ1-3|few|TRBV7-2|-
CASSSQPFLLGNTIYF
TGTGCCAGCAGTTCTCAGCCTTTTTTACTGGGAAACACCATATATTTT
>TRBJ1-6|many|TRBV29-1|-
CSVATERNSPLHF
TGCAGCGTTGCAACGGAAAGAAATTCACCCCTCCACTTT
>TRBJ2-7|-|TRBV25-1|-
CASSDSGWYEQYF
TGTGCCAGCAGTGACTCAGGGTGGTACGAGCAGTACTTC
>TRBJ2-1|many|TRBV18|TRBD2
CASSHKVPLAGVSEQFF
TGTGCCAGCTCACATAAAGTTCCCCTAGCGGGAGTCAGTGAGCAGTTCTTC
>TRBJ2-7|-|TRBV27|TRBD1
CASCRTGTYEQYF
TGTGCCAGCTGCCGGACAGGGACCTACGAGCAGTACTTC
>TRBJ2-5|few|TRBV3-1|-
CASSQLGSVLQETQYF
TGTGCCAGCAGCCAGTTAGGGAGTGTGCTCCAAGAGACCCAGTACTTC
>TRBJ1-2|-|TRBV29-1|-
CSVPHINYGYTF
TGCAGCGTGCCACATATAAACTATGGCTACACCTTC
>TRBJ2-2|-|TRBV4-2|TRBD2
CASSQDLSGGAGELFF
TGTGCCAGCAGCCAAGATTTGAGCGGGGGGGCCGGGGAGCTGTTTTTT
>TRBJ2-5|-|TRBV12-3/TRBV12-4|-
CASSPSRIQYF
TGTGCCAGCAGTCCTTCTAGAATCCAGTACTTC
>TRBJ2-3|many|TRBV14|-
CASGGGTDTQYF
TGTGCCAGCGGGGGCGGCACAGATACGCAGTATTTT
>TRBJ2-2|many|TRBV5-1|-
CASSLTDTRGTGELFF
TGCGCCAGCAGCTTGACCGACACCCGGGGCACCGGGGAGCTGTTTTTT
>TRBJ1-1|-|TRBV7-9|TRBD1
CASSLGQGVMNTEAFF
TGTGCCAGCAGCCTTGGACAGGGGGTCATGAACACTGAAGCTTTCTTT
>TRBJ2-1|-|TRBV20-1|TRBD1
CSAHLGQGAPSSYNEQFF
TGCAGTGCCCACCTGGGACAGGGGGCCCCGAGCTCCTACAATGAGCAGTTCTTC
>TRBJ2-7|-|TRBV4-3|-
CASSQIRAGEQYF
TGCGCCAGCAGCCAAATCAGGGCTGGCGAGCAGTACTTC
>TRBJ2-1|many|TRBV6-1|TRBD2
CASSEEGGRNNEQFF
TGTGCCAGCAGTGAAGAGGGCGGGAGGAACAATGAGCAGTTCTTC
>TRBJ1-4|-|TRBV11-2|-
CASSFPGAGREKLFF
TGTGCCAGCAGCTTTCCGGGGGCTGGAAGGGAAAAACTGTTTTTT
>TRBJ2-7|few|TRBV2|-
CASSAGLNYEQYF
TGTGCCAGCAGTGCGGGACTTAACTACGAGCAGTACTTC
>TRBJ2-5|-|TRBV7-2|TRBD2
CASSPGGWQETQYF
TGTGCCAGCAGCCCGGGGGGGTGGCAAGAGACCCAGTACTTC
>TRBJ2-1|few|TRBV29-1|TRBD2
CSYYLSGLAENNEQFF
TGCAGCTACTATTTGAGTGGACTAGCGGAGAACAATGAGCAGTTCTTC
>TRBJ2-7|many|TRBV6-5|TRBD1
CASSFGQGRAYEQYF
TGTGCCAGCAGTTTTGGACAGGGAAGGGCCTACGAGCAGTACTTC
>TRBJ2-7|-|TRBV4-2|TRBD1
CASSQGQGGIYEQYF
TGTGCCAGCAGCCAAGGACAGGGGGGAATCTACGAGCAGTACTTC
>TRBJ1-5|few|TRBV29-1|-
CSAGYSNQPQHF
TGCAGCGCTGGGTATAGCAATCAGCCCCAGCATTTT
>TRBJ2-7|few|TRBV19|TRBD2
CASSMRESYEQYF
TGTGCCAGTAGTATGCGGGAGTCTTACGAGCAGTACTTC